Presented here are 10 T cell receptor beta chains from one specimen sequenced in a study of OX40 agonist ivuxolimab in advanced cancers. Profiling relied on immunoSEQ multiplex PCR, and the TCRdb table lists in-frame clones only, not all of them. The sample carries about 79,000 clones, under 90% recorded once. The specimen was CD4+ or CD8+ T cells sorted from blood, collected in a trial of the OX40 agonist ivuxolimab. These receptors were taken from an adult with an advanced solid tumor such as melanoma, head and neck, liver or kidney cancer.

The V gene is TRBV5-1, the J gene TRBJ2-2; possibly TRBD1 for D (6 bases). V was shortened by 7 bases and J by 3 bases, with 16 bases between the two germline ends. The CDR3 spans 15 residues. Germline V gives CDR1 SGHRS, CDR2 YFSETQ. CDR3 bases: TGCGCCAGCCTTGTAAGACAGGTGGACACCGGGGAGCTGTTTTTT. Translated, it gives CASLVRQVDTGELFF.

V gene TRBV7-2 combines with J gene TRBJ2-3; maybe TRBD1 (6 bases). Germline V CDR1 and CDR2: SGHTA, FQGNSA. This CDR3 has 13 amino acids. With 5 bases removed from V and 2 bases from J, the gap between germline ends came to 8 bases. CDR3 amino acids: CASSRQATDTQYF. CDR3 nucleotide sequence: TGTGCCAGCAGCCGACAGGCCACAGATACGCAGTATTTT.

The chain combines TRBV5-6 with TRBJ1-1, with D possibly being TRBD1 (5 bases). The V gene lost 3 bases and the J gene lost 11 bases, with 14 bases spanning the gap. Germline lookup yields CDR1 SGHDT and CDR2 YYEEEE. The CDR3 is 12 residues long. The CDR3 loop is CASSSGYLNAFF. CDR3 coding DNA: TGTGCCAGCAGCTCAGGGTATTTGAATGCTTTCTTT.

V gene TRBV5-4 combines with J gene TRBJ2-3, with D unclear. From germline, CDR1 is SGHNT and CDR2 YYREEE (reference sequence). This CDR3 has 16 residues. The V gene lost 0 bases and the J gene lost 6 bases, with 17 bases spanning the gap. The CDR3 sequence is CASSLVGPLYRDTQYF. The CDR3 nucleotides are TGTGCCAGCAGCTTGGTTGGGCCCTTGTACCGGGATACGCAGTATTTT.

J is TRBJ1-2 and V is TRBV6-6, with 7 bases lining up with TRBD1. The CDR3 length is 13 residues. V dropped 7 bases and J dropped 2; count of bases not matched to a gene: 4. The germline V gene encodes CDR1 MNHNY and CDR2 SVGAGI (reference sequence). Here the CDR3 reads CASTVQGNYGYTF. CDR3 DNA: TGTGCCAGCACCGTACAGGGGAACTATGGCTACACCTTC.

This chain joins TRBV4-3 and TRBJ2-1; D gene unclear. Germline CDR1 and CDR2: LGHNA and YSLEER. The CDR3 runs 15 residues. Between the trimmed V and J ends, which lost 0 bases and 3 bases, there was a span of 9 bases. In DNA, the CDR3 is TGCGCCAGCAGCCAAGATCTTACGCGCTACAATGAGCAGTTCTTC. It yields the protein CASSQDLTRYNEQFF.

The chain recombines TRBV7-3 with TRBJ2-3, with a weak D call TRBD1 (5 bases). V was pared by 1 base and J by 6 bases, with 8 bases between. Germline assignment: CDR1 SGHTA and CDR2 FQGTGA. CDR3 size: 13 residues. The CDR3 here is CASSLKGSDTQYF. CDR3 coding DNA: TGTGCCAGCAGCTTAAAGGGGTCGGATACGCAGTATTTT.

The count of this clone is one. The chain joins TRBV18 to TRBJ1-2; unclear D gene. The CDR3 is made up of 13 amino acids. In germline, CDR1 is KGHSH, CDR2 LQKENI. V lost 1 base, J lost 2 bases, and 5 bases lay in between. Here the CDR3 reads CASSPQVNYGYTF. CDR3 bases: TGTGCCAGCTCACCACAGGTCAACTATGGCTACACCTTC.

The chain carries TRBV28 and TRBJ1-2; weak D call: TRBD1 (6 bases). The germline V gene has CDR1 MDHEN and CDR2 SYDVKM. The germline V and J ends were trimmed by 6 bases and 8 bases, with 13 bases remaining between them. The CDR3 is 12 residues long. CDR3 coding DNA: TGTGCCAGCAGCACTCAGGGGAAAGGCTACACCTTC. Its protein is CASSTQGKGYTF.

The rearrangement uses TRBV6-6 and TRBJ1-4, with D unclear. Deletions cut 6 bases from V and 7 bases from J, with 9 bases between. Germline V gene lookup returns CDR1 MNHNY and CDR2 SVGAGI (reference sequence). This CDR3 comprises 12 residues. In nucleotides, the CDR3 is TGTGCCAGCAGGGAAGGGATTGAAAAACTGTTTTTT. Translated: CASREGIEKLFF.